The 22 T cell receptor beta chains listed next were all sequenced from one sample in a study of blood T cell repertoires in COVID-19. Clones were sequenced by immunoSEQ multiplex PCR, and TCRdb holds only the in-frame ones, with some missing. The sample includes roughly 160,000 clones, just over 90% of them seen just once. Sequencing was carried out using peripheral blood. The origin of the receptors is a man aged 18 to 29 with acute or convalescent COVID-19.

V is TRBV30 and J is TRBJ1-3, with D unresolved. This CDR3 region has 15 residues. V was trimmed by 2 bases and J by 0 bases, leaving 11 bases between them. Per germline, CDR1 GTSNPN and CDR2 SVGIG (reference sequence). The CDR3 DNA reads TGTGCCTGGAGTTCAGGCTCCTTCTCTGGAAACACCATATATTTT. Its translation is CAWSSGSFSGNTIYF. The whole variable domain, filled in from reference TRBV30 and TRBJ1-3, reads SQTIHQWPATLVQPVGSPLSLECTVEGTSNPNLYWYRQAAGRGLQLLFYSVGIGQISSEVPQNLSASRPQDRQFILSSKKLLLSDSGFYLCAWSSGSFSGNTIYFGEGSWLTVV.

The chain has TRBV11-2 and TRBJ2-7, with a tentative D call TRBD1 (6 bases). Per germline, CDR1 SGHAT and CDR2 FQNNGV. The CDR3 sequence is 14 residues long. V lost 4 bases, J lost 6 bases, and 16 bases lay in between. The DNA of the CDR3 is TGTGCCAGCAGCTGGGAACAGGGTTGGGGCGAGCAGTACTTC. This sequence encodes CASSWEQGWGEQYF. Complete variable domain (other parts from reference TRBV11-2 and TRBJ2-7): EAGVAQSPRYKIIEKRQSVAFWCNPISGHATLYWYQQILGQGPKLLIQFQNNGVVDDSQLPKDRFSAERLKGVDSTLKIQPAKLEDSAVYLCASSWEQGWGEQYFGPGTRLTVT.

The chain has TRBV20-1 and TRBJ1-4; D is ambiguous. The CDR3 contains 11 residues. Germline CDR1 DFQATT, CDR2 SNEGSKA (reference sequence). The V gene lost 3 bases and the J gene lost 10 bases, with 9 bases spanning the gap. The CDR3 DNA reads TGCAGTGCTAGTAGTGGCATAAAACTGTTTTTT. Its translation is CSASSGIKLFF.

The chain uses TRBV6-6 and TRBJ1-1; D is perhaps TRBD1 (5 bases). CDR1 MNHNY and CDR2 SVGAGI come from the germline V gene (reference sequence). The V gene lost 2 bases and the J gene lost 3 bases, with 10 bases spanning the gap. The CDR3 has 14 amino acids. The CDR3 DNA is TGTGCCAGCAGTTACCCCGACAGACACACTGAAGCTTTCTTT. Its protein product is CASSYPDRHTEAFF.

The gene calls are TRBV6-5 and TRBJ2-5; D gene uncertain. This CDR3 spans 13 amino acids. The germline V gene encodes CDR1 MNHEY and CDR2 SVGAGI. Trimming shortened V by 5 bases and J by 2 bases, and 9 bases separated the two germline ends. The CDR3 DNA sequence: TGTGCCAGCAGTCCCTCGCTACAAGAGACCCAGTACTTC. Its translation: CASSPSLQETQYF.

The chain recombines TRBV1 with TRBJ1-5. TRBV1 is classified as a pseudogene. This CDR3 is 16 amino acids long. CDR3 nucleotides: TGCACCAGCACCCCTCGGACGGGGGGACCCAATCAGCCCCAGCATTTT. Translated, it gives CTSTPRTGGPNQPQHF.

The chain recombines TRBV6-4 with TRBJ2-1, with a possible D match to TRBD2 (7 bases). V lost 3 bases to trimming and J lost 5 bases, with 14 bases between them. This CDR3 comprises 15 residues. The germline V gene encodes CDR1 MRHNA and CDR2 SNTAGT. This CDR3 reads CASSEGGRGNNEQFF. The CDR3, as DNA: TGTGCCAGCAGTGAAGGTGGGAGGGGGAACAATGAGCAGTTCTTC.

This chain links TRBV9 with TRBJ2-3; D might be TRBD2 (5 bases). Trimming cost V 5 bases and J 6 bases, with 13 bases left between them. Germline loops: CDR1 SGDLS, CDR2 YYNGEE. This CDR3 comprises 13 residues. CDR3 amino acids: CASRGSGVDTQYF. In nucleotides, the CDR3 is TGTGCCAGCAGGGGGTCCGGGGTGGATACGCAGTATTTT.

CDR3 DNA sequence: TGTGCCAGCAGTCCGCAGACAGGGTTCAACTATGGCTACACCTTC. Translating gives CASSPQTGFNYGYTF. The J gene is TRBJ1-2, the V gene TRBV28; 7 bases line up with TRBD1. Trimming at V came to 5 bases and at J to 2 bases, leaving 8 bases not matched to a gene. The CDR3 has 15 residues. CDR1 is MDHEN, CDR2 SYDVKM, per germline.

The rearrangement links TRBV9 to TRBJ1-3; a weak D match, TRBD1 (5 bases). The ends were cut back, 4 bases at V and 4 bases at J, with 12 bases in the middle. Germline-derived CDR1 and CDR2 are SGDLS and YYNGEE. CDR3 length equals 14 residues. CDR3 coding DNA: TGTGCCAGCAGCCCCCAGGGAACCGGAAACACCATATATTTT. The encoded protein is CASSPQGTGNTIYF.

V usage is TRBV4-1 and J usage is TRBJ1-6, with a possible D match to TRBD1 (6 bases). Per the germline V gene, CDR1 is MGHRA and CDR2 is YSYEKL. The CDR3 extends over 15 amino acids. With 4 bases removed from V and 9 bases from J, the gap between germline ends came to 16 bases. CDR3 loop: CASSPAAGAGSPLHF. The CDR3 DNA reads TGCGCCAGCAGCCCGGCGGCAGGGGCGGGTTCACCCCTCCACTTT.

J is TRBJ2-1 and V is TRBV25-1; weak D call: TRBD2 (6 bases). V shed 4 bases and J shed 9 bases, with 13 bases lying between them. The CDR3 loop spans 13 amino acids. Germline loops: CDR1 MGHDK, CDR2 SYGVNS. The CDR3 reads CASSAPGVTEQFF. Written as DNA, the CDR3 is TGTGCCAGCAGTGCTCCGGGGGTCACTGAGCAGTTCTTC.

The chain employs TRBV27 and TRBJ1-2, with 7 nucleotides matching TRBD1. V dropped 6 bases and J dropped 2; count of bases not matched to a gene: 6. Germline V lookup: CDR1 MNHEY, CDR2 SMNVEV (reference sequence). The CDR3 extends over 14 amino acids. CDR3 amino acids: CASSPGQANYGYTF. The CDR3 bases are TGTGCCAGCAGCCCAGGACAGGCCAACTATGGCTACACCTTC.

The rearrangement links TRBV19 to TRBJ1-5, with 7 bases aligning to TRBD1. Germline V gene data show CDR1 as LNHDA and CDR2 as SQIVND (reference sequence). Trimming cost V 8 bases and J 3 bases; bases outside gene matches: 7. CDR3 length equals 14 residues. In DNA form, the CDR3 reads TGTGCCAGTTCAAGGGACAGCCTCAATCAGCCCCAGCATTTT. Translation gives CASSRDSLNQPQHF.

CDR3 bases: TGTGCCAGTACAGGGGCCTACTCTGGAAACACCATATATTTT. The encoded protein is CASTGAYSGNTIYF. The chain joins TRBV19 to TRBJ1-3, with D possibly being TRBD1 (6 bases). CDR3 length: 14 residues. The germline V and J ends were trimmed by 7 bases and 0 bases, with 10 bases remaining between them. CDR1 is LNHDA and CDR2 is SQIVND in the germline V gene (reference sequence).

The rearrangement uses TRBV11-3 and TRBJ1-1; D is perhaps TRBD1 (5 bases). Looked up from germline, CDR1 is SGHNT and CDR2 is YENEEA. The CDR3 has 13 amino acids. V lost 8 bases and J 0 bases, leaving 10 bases between the germline ends. This chain's CDR3 is CASGEGVNTEAFF. The DNA of the CDR3 is TGTGCCAGCGGCGAAGGGGTGAACACTGAAGCTTTCTTT.

This chain connects TRBV5-4 to TRBJ1-2; 12 bases are a match to TRBD1. The CDR3 has 14 amino acids. V was clipped by 5 bases and J by 7 bases; unmatched bases: 6. The V gene's germline CDR1 is SGHNT and CDR2 YYREEE (reference sequence). The CDR3 DNA reads TGTGCCAGCAGTACCGGGACAGGGGGCTTTGGCTACACCTTC. This codes for CASSTGTGGFGYTF.

CDR3 in DNA: TGTGCCAGCAGCTCGGGGGGTATGAGCAATCAGCCCCAGCATTTT. This translates into CASSSGGMSNQPQHF. The rearrangement joins TRBV7-9 to TRBJ1-5, with a weak D call TRBD1 (5 bases). This CDR3 spans 15 amino acids. With 4 bases removed from V and 1 base from J, the gap between germline ends came to 11 bases. Germline V gene data show CDR1 as SEHNR and CDR2 as FQNEAQ (reference sequence).

The rearrangement uses TRBV7-2 and TRBJ2-7, with TRBD1 as a possible D gene (5 bases). CDR1 and CDR2 (germline): SGHTA, FQGNSA. The CDR3 is 13 residues long. Deletions cut 4 bases from V and 1 base from J, with 8 bases between. The CDR3 nucleotides are TGTGCCAGCAGCTCTAAGGGGTCCTACGAGCAGTACTTC. Translating it yields CASSSKGSYEQYF.

The chain joins TRBV18 to TRBJ1-2; 9 positions match TRBD1. Germline values: CDR1 KGHSH, CDR2 LQKENI. V gave up 3 bases and J gave up 8 bases; unmatched junction bases: 4. The CDR3 sequence is 13 residues long. The CDR3 is CASSPGTGFGYTF. As DNA, the CDR3 is TGTGCCAGCTCACCCGGGACAGGGTTCGGCTACACCTTC.

V usage is TRBV4-2 and J usage is TRBJ1-1; 7 nucleotides agree with TRBD1. Germline trimming cut 5 bases from V and 1 base from J; bases unmatched to any gene: 7. This CDR3 has 15 amino acids. The germline gives CDR1 LGHNA, CDR2 YNFKEQ. CDR3 sequence (DNA): TGTGCCAGCAGCGCCCCGGGGACAGAGAACACTGAAGCTTTCTTT. Translation: CASSAPGTENTEAFF.

This clone was seen only a few times. The chain has TRBV24-1 and TRBJ2-1; 7 bases are a match to TRBD1. The CDR3 sequence is 16 residues long. The trim removed 3 bases at V and 7 bases at J, leaving 11 bases unmatched. Germline V lookup: CDR1 KGHDR, CDR2 SFDVKD. The CDR3 is CATSDPTGDNRNEQFF. CDR3 nucleotides: TGTGCCACCAGTGATCCTACAGGGGATAATAGGAATGAGCAGTTCTTC.